Sequencing of this T cell receptor (beta chain) was carried out in a study of radiotherapy plus CTLA-4 blockade in lung cancer. Overall study results and limits: Reportedly, early blood T cell clone dynamics best predicted response, with interferon-beta.

The method was immunoSEQ multiplex PCR; TCRdb's version includes in-frame clones alone and lacks a portion of them. In the table there are around 70,000 clones, around 87% of which are singletons. Points on this clone: Its target is unknown.

Germline V gene sequence: CDR1 SNHLY, CDR2 FYNNEI. The V gene lost 4 bases and the J gene lost 1 base, with 11 bases spanning the gap. This CDR3 has 15 residues. Patients with chemo-refractory metastatic non-small-cell lung cancer received focal radiation plus CTLA-4 blockade with ipilimumab. The sample here was peripheral blood, taken from a patient treated with radiotherapy plus ipilimumab. The clonotype comes from a human donor with non-small cell lung cancer that progressed on radiotherapy plus ipilimumab. The V call is TRBV2, the J call TRBJ2-1; TRBD1 or TRBD2 may be the D gene (5 bases each). In DNA form, the CDR3 reads TGTGCCAGCAGTGGACTCGGGGCTTCCTACAATGAGCAGTTCTTC. This codes for CASSGLGASYNEQFF.